The 28 T cell receptor beta chains below come from one sample, sequenced in a study of regulatory T cells in long-lasting Graves disease. Construction of TCR beta libraries relied on iRepertoire HTBI primers and on Arm-PCR targeting CDR3 regions. TCRdb re-called the multiplex PCR reads through MiXCR, storing one row per CDR3 protein. Seen here are about 400,000 distinct CDR3 sequences, less than 25% observed once, and the top ten hold about a fifth. Time point reported: persistent/refractory GD, antithyroid drugs over 5 years with positive TRAb. PBMCs were the source of the RNA used for TCR sequencing. The specimen was peripheral blood mononuclear cells (PBMCs), collected when the disease was refractory, from a patient treated with antithyroid drugs. The receptors derive from a female donor with Graves disease.

The sample holds a few counts of this clonotype. The chain couples TRBV7-2 to TRBJ2-7, with D possibly matching TRBD2 (5 bases). Trimming took off 1 base at V and 0 bases at J, with 7 bases between the two ends. Per germline, CDR1 SGHTA and CDR2 FQGNSA. This CDR3 contains 14 residues. The CDR3 DNA reads TGTGCCAGCAGCTTAGTTGAGGGCTCCTACGAGCAGTACTTC. As protein: CASSLVEGSYEQYF.

Details on this clonotype: A single base separates this from a much larger clone, so it may be a read error. J is TRBJ1-3 and V is TRBV6-2 or TRBV6-3; maybe TRBD1 (5 bases). V gave up 6 bases and J gave up 4 bases, with 16 bases separating them. There are 15 residues in the CDR3. Germline V gene data show CDR1 as MNHEY and CDR2 as SVGEGT. CDR3 sequence reads: CASSLGGGTGNTIYF. DNA of the CDR3: TGTGCCAGCAGCCTCGGCGGGGGTACGGGAAACACCATATATTTT.

This clonotype was seen only a few times. The gene calls are TRBV7-9 and TRBJ2-7; D is perhaps TRBD1 (6 bases). This CDR3 region has 14 residues. Germline CDR1 is SEHNR and CDR2 is FQNEAQ (reference sequence). Trimming removed 4 bases from V and 5 bases from J, with 15 bases in between. The CDR3 coding sequence is TGTGCCAGCAGCTCAGGACAGTACCAGGACGAGCAGTACTTC. Encoded protein: CASSSGQYQDEQYF. Complete variable domain (other parts from reference TRBV7-9 and TRBJ2-7): DTGVSQNPRHKITKRGQNVTFRCDPISEHNRLYWYRQTLGQGPEFLTYFQNEAQLEKSRLLSDRFSAERPKGSFSTLEIQRTEQGDSAMYLCASSSGQYQDEQYFGPGTRLTVT.

This clonotype was counted between two and nine times. The chain is built from TRBV24-1 and TRBJ2-2; maybe TRBD2 (5 bases). Germline CDR1 reads KGHDR; CDR2 reads SFDVKD. The germline V and J ends were trimmed by 4 bases and 0 bases, with 11 bases remaining between them. There are 16 residues in the CDR3. This chain's CDR3 is CATSDLGVTNTGELFF. CDR3 sequence (DNA): TGTGCCACCAGTGACCTCGGGGTGACGAACACCGGGGAGCTGTTTTTT.

This clonotype has only a few counts. This chain connects TRBV19 to TRBJ1-1, with D perhaps matching TRBD1 (6 bases). The CDR3 consists of 15 residues. The V end was cut by 3 bases, the J end by 7 bases, with 18 bases between. CDR1 LNHDA and CDR2 SQIVND come from the germline V gene (reference sequence). The CDR3 loop is CASSIGVGQGGEAFF. In DNA form, the CDR3 reads TGTGCCAGTAGTATCGGCGTGGGGCAAGGGGGTGAAGCTTTCTTT.

This clonotype was detected ten times or more. The CDR3 DNA reads as TGTGCCAGCAATCCAAGGGGGGGGAGCACCGGGGAGCTGTTTTTT. It translates to CASNPRGGSTGELFF. The rearrangement joins TRBV12-3 or TRBV12-4 to TRBJ2-2, with D possibly matching TRBD2 (7 bases). CDR3 size: 15 residues. V lost 7 bases to trimming and J lost 4 bases, with 16 bases between them.

The V call is TRBV19, the J call TRBJ1-1; TRBD1 matches 8 bases. This CDR3 spans 16 amino acids. CDR1 is LNHDA, CDR2 SQIVND, per germline (reference sequence). The V and J ends lost 6 bases and 5 bases, in that order; junction bases with no gene match: 14. The CDR3 protein is CASRITGTGLYTEAFF. CDR3 bases: TGTGCCAGTAGAATTACCGGGACAGGTCTTTATACTGAAGCTTTCTTT.

The rearrangement uses TRBV7-9 and TRBJ1-6; D is unresolved. The CDR3 is made up of 14 amino acids. Germline lookup yields CDR1 SEHNR and CDR2 FQNEAQ (reference sequence). Trimming stripped 2 bases from V and 7 bases from J, with 9 bases between. CDR3 coding DNA: TGTGCCAGCAGCTTATGGGAGTCCAATTCACCCCTCCACTTT. Its protein product is CASSLWESNSPLHF.

This clonotype was picked up many times. J is TRBJ2-7 and V is TRBV2; D is perhaps TRBD2 (6 bases). Germline CDR1 and CDR2: SNHLY and FYNNEI. The CDR3 runs to 15 residues. Trimming cost V 1 base and J 3 bases, with 13 bases left between them. The CDR3 region has the DNA TGTGCCAGCAGTGAAGTTACTAGCAATATCTACGAGCAGTACTTC. Residues: CASSEVTSNIYEQYF.

This clonotype was detected a few times. The chain has TRBV20-1 and TRBJ2-5, with unresolved D. The germline V gene encodes CDR1 DFQATT and CDR2 SNEGSKA (reference sequence). CDR3 length: 14 residues. Trimming took 3 bases from V and 5 from J, leaving 16 bases between them. CDR3: CSASSVILGETQYF. The DNA of the CDR3 is TGCAGTGCTAGTTCCGTTATCTTGGGGGAGACCCAGTACTTC.

The chain couples TRBV25-1 to TRBJ1-2, with a possible D match to TRBD1 (6 bases). V gave up 0 bases and J gave up 7 bases, with 12 bases separating them. The CDR3 has 14 residues. Germline CDR1 is MGHDK and CDR2 is SYGVNS. CDR3 in amino acids: CASSEYGWGLGYTF. As DNA, the CDR3 is TGTGCCAGCAGTGAATACGGTTGGGGGCTTGGCTACACCTTC.

In its sample, this clonotype was seen many times. V is TRBV7-9 and J is TRBJ2-5, with D possibly being TRBD1 or TRBD2 (5 bases each). This CDR3 spans 15 amino acids. CDR1 SEHNR and CDR2 FQNEAQ come from the germline V gene (reference sequence). V dropped 7 bases and J dropped 0 bases, with 15 bases sitting between them. This CDR3 reads CASIRTGQHQETQYF. CDR3 in DNA: TGTGCCAGCATTAGGACGGGGCAGCACCAAGAGACCCAGTACTTC.

This clonotype occurred a few times. The J gene is TRBJ2-7, the V gene TRBV20-1; tentative D call: TRBD2 (6 bases). The V end was cut by 5 bases, the J end by 6 bases, with 14 bases between. The germline CDR1 and CDR2 sequences are DFQATT and SNEGSKA (reference sequence). CDR3 length: 12 amino acids. The CDR3 is CSAQTSFLEQYF. The CDR3 DNA is TGCAGTGCTCAGACTAGTTTCCTCGAGCAGTACTTC.

V and J are TRBV19 and TRBJ2-2, with 11 bases aligning to TRBD2. CDR3 length equals 15 residues. CDR1 and CDR2 (germline): LNHDA, SQIVND (reference sequence). The V segment lost 2 bases and the J segment 4 bases; nucleotides outside the gene matches: 0. CDR3 bases: TGTGCCAGTAGTATACTAGCGGGAGGCACCGGGGAGCTGTTTTTT. Its protein is CASSILAGGTGELFF.

This clonotype was seen once. The rearrangement links TRBV11-2 to TRBJ2-7; a possible D gene is TRBD2 (6 bases). V lost 5 bases and J 0 bases, leaving 17 bases between the germline ends. The CDR3 spans 16 residues. CDR1 is SGHAT and CDR2 is FQNNGV in the germline V gene. In DNA, the CDR3 is TGTGCCAGCAGCACACTATCCCGGGGGAGCTCCTACGAGCAGTACTTC. Its protein is CASSTLSRGSSYEQYF.

This clonotype was counted many times. V and J are TRBV11-2 and TRBJ2-5; 9 bases map to TRBD2. The length of the CDR3 is 15 residues. Germline loops: CDR1 SGHAT, CDR2 FQNNGV. Unmatched junction bases numbered 8, after V lost 5 bases and J lost 4 bases. This CDR3 is CASSPSGNGGETQYF. In DNA form, the CDR3 reads TGTGCCAGCAGCCCTAGCGGGAATGGGGGAGAGACCCAGTACTTC.

In this sample, this clonotype turned up a few times. The CDR3 here is CASSEHLNTEAFF. The CDR3 coding sequence is TGTGCCAGTAGTGAACATCTGAACACTGAAGCTTTCTTT. V gene TRBV19 combines with J gene TRBJ1-1; no clear D. Trimming took off 5 bases at V and 0 bases at J, with 7 bases between the two ends. The CDR3 totals 13 residues. The germline V gene has CDR1 LNHDA and CDR2 SQIVND (reference sequence).

V usage is TRBV20-1 and J usage is TRBJ2-7, with 8 bases identical to TRBD1. Unmatched junction bases numbered 7, after V lost 0 bases and J lost 0 bases. This CDR3 is built from 16 residues. Germline values: CDR1 DFQATT, CDR2 SNEGSKA (reference sequence). CDR3 DNA sequence: TGCAGTGCTAGAGATTGGACAGGGACGAGCTCCTACGAGCAGTACTTC. Protein: CSARDWTGTSSYEQYF.

In this sample, this clonotype turned up many times. The rearrangement joins TRBV12-3 or TRBV12-4 to TRBJ2-7; D may match TRBD1 or TRBD2 (5 bases each). V lost 8 bases to trimming and J lost 5 bases, with 19 bases between them. The CDR3 covers 14 residues. The CDR3 sequence: CASARLGEPHEQYF. The CDR3 DNA follows: TGTGCCAGCGCCCGGTTGGGGGAGCCCCACGAGCAGTACTTC.

The J gene is TRBJ1-2, the V gene TRBV6-1; TRBD1 matches at 7 bases. The junction had 11 bases not matched to a gene; V was cut back by 8 bases and J by 5 bases. The length of the CDR3 is 14 residues. Germline loops: CDR1 MNHNS, CDR2 SASEGT. CDR3 nucleotide sequence: TGTGCCAGCCGTCCAGGGGGTTTTATGTATGGCTACACCTTC. Translation: CASRPGGFMYGYTF.

J is TRBJ2-7 and V is TRBV5-1, with 12 bases matching TRBD2. The germline CDR1 and CDR2 sequences are SGHRS and YFSETQ. The CDR3 has 15 amino acids. V shed 3 bases and J 4 bases; nucleotides not matched to a gene: 5. CDR3 nucleotides: TGCGCCAGCAGCTCCCAACTAGCGGGAGGTTACGAGCAGTACTTC. This codes for CASSSQLAGGYEQYF. Full variable domain (outside the CDR3, taken from reference TRBV5-1 and TRBJ2-7): KAGVTQTPRYLIKTRGQQVTLSCSPISGHRSVSWYQQTPGQGLQFLFEYFSETQRNKGNFPGRFSGRQFSNSRSEMNVSTLELGDSALYLCASSSQLAGGYEQYFGPGTRLTVT.

CDR3 protein: CASSQTSNTEAFF. In nucleotides, the CDR3 is TGTGCCAGCAGTCAGACATCTAACACTGAAGCTTTCTTT. This chain links TRBV12-3 or TRBV12-4 with TRBJ1-1; D is unresolved. Trimming stripped 5 bases from V and 2 bases from J, with 9 bases between. The CDR3 runs to 13 residues.

This rearrangement joins TRBV28 to TRBJ2-7, with D possibly being TRBD1 or TRBD2 (5 bases each). V was pared by 6 bases and J by 2 bases, with 14 bases between. Germline V CDR1 and CDR2: MDHEN, SYDVKM. The CDR3 totals 14 residues. CDR3 protein: CASSPPGTAYEQYF. CDR3 nucleotides: TGTGCCAGCAGCCCCCCTGGGACGGCCTACGAGCAGTACTTC.

This clonotype was detected many times. The chain has TRBV19 and TRBJ1-1, with 7 bases fitting TRBD1. After removal of 5 bases from V and 5 bases from J, the junction contained 8 bases not matched to a gene. Germline loops: CDR1 LNHDA, CDR2 SQIVND (reference sequence). The CDR3 has 14 amino acids. The CDR3 DNA reads as TGTGCCAGTAGTTCCGAGACAGGGTGGACTGAAGCTTTCTTT. Translating gives CASSSETGWTEAFF. Full variable domain (remainder filled in from reference TRBV19 and TRBJ1-1): DGGITQSPKYLFRKEGQNVTLSCEQNLNHDAMYWYRQDPGQGLRLIYYSQIVNDFQKGDIAEGYSVSREKKESFPLTVTSAQKNPTAFYLCASSSETGWTEAFFGQGTRLTVV.

This clonotype is a singleton in its sample. Just one base apart from a much larger clone, this may be a read error. The genes are TRBV28 and TRBJ2-7, with TRBD2 identical over 8 bases. The CDR3 is made up of 15 amino acids. CDR1 MDHEN and CDR2 SYDVKM come from the germline V gene. DNA of the CDR3: TGTGCCAGCAGTTTATGGGGGCGGGAGGTCCACGAGCAGCACTTC. It specifies CASSLWGREVHEQHF.

A few counts support this clonotype. The rearrangement uses TRBV18 and TRBJ2-2; 8 bases agree with TRBD1. In germline, CDR1 is KGHSH, CDR2 LQKENI. This CDR3 spans 16 amino acids. Trimming cost V 2 bases and J 5 bases; bases outside gene matches: 7. The CDR3 is CASSPSRQGLTGELFF. CDR3 nucleotide sequence: TGTGCCAGCTCACCATCGAGACAGGGGCTGACCGGGGAGCTGTTTTTT. Full variable domain (missing parts from reference TRBV18 and TRBJ2-2): NAGVMQNPRHLVRRRGQEARLRCSPMKGHSHVYWYRQLPEEGLKFMVYLQKENIIDESGMPKERFSAEFPKEGPSILRIQQVVRGDSAAYFCASSPSRQGLTGELFFGEGSRLTVL.

This clonotype showed up just once. The chain uses TRBV4-3 and TRBJ2-1, with D hard to call. CDR1 LGHNA and CDR2 YSLEER come from the germline V gene. The CDR3 is made up of 15 amino acids. The V gene lost 6 bases and the J gene lost 5 bases, with 17 bases spanning the gap. CDR3 sequence reads: CASSLNSYGDNEQFF. CDR3 bases: TGCGCCAGCAGTCTGAACAGTTATGGTGACAATGAGCAGTTCTTC.

Many counts were recorded for this clonotype. The rearrangement links TRBV12-3 or TRBV12-4 to TRBJ2-2, with 11 bases lining up with TRBD2. Losses at the gene ends were 3 bases for V and 0 bases for J; bases not matched to a gene: 0. This CDR3 is built from 16 residues. CDR3 in amino acids: CASSLTSGTNTGELFF. DNA of the CDR3: TGTGCCAGCAGTTTGACTAGCGGGACGAACACCGGGGAGCTGTTTTTT.